These 23 T cell receptor beta chains came from one sample sequenced in a study of response to subunit inactivated influenza vaccine. TCRdb re-derived calls from the RT-PCR reads in MiXCR, one entry per CDR3 protein. The sample has about 830,000 distinct CDR3 sequences, less than 20% seen once. The sample was PBMCs from blood, taken 5 days after vaccination. These receptors came from a man aged 50-59 years who received an inactivated influenza vaccine.

The chain links TRBV19 to TRBJ1-1; D is unclear. Germline V gives CDR1 LNHDA, CDR2 SQIVND (reference sequence). The V gene lost 7 bases and the J gene lost 5 bases, with 11 bases spanning the gap. This CDR3 region has 12 residues. CDR3: CASKEARTEAFF. The CDR3 nucleotides are TGTGCCAGTAAGGAGGCTCGGACTGAAGCTTTCTTT.

This clonotype was detected only a few times. This chain connects TRBV10-3 to TRBJ2-3; D gene unclear. The CDR3 consists of 14 residues. Germline CDR1 reads ENHRY; CDR2 reads SYGVKD. V lost 11 bases, J lost 0 bases, and 15 bases lay in between. CDR3 nucleotide sequence: TGTGCCGCCCGGGCTGGACCGAGCACAGATACGCAGTATTTT. Amino acids: CAARAGPSTDTQYF.

This clonotype occurred many times. V gene TRBV27 combines with J gene TRBJ1-2, with a weak D call TRBD1 (6 bases). Germline loops: CDR1 MNHEY, CDR2 SMNVEV (reference sequence). Deletions cut 6 bases from V and 2 bases from J, with 10 bases between. The CDR3 loop spans 13 amino acids. CDR3 loop: CASSGQLNYGYTF. DNA of the CDR3: TGTGCCAGCAGCGGACAGTTGAACTATGGCTACACCTTC.

The chain recombines TRBV6-1 with TRBJ2-2; 9 bases fit TRBD2. Germline V CDR1 and CDR2: MNHNS, SASEGT. CDR3 length: 15 amino acids. The V gene end was trimmed by 3 bases and the J gene end by 2 bases; junction bases not matched to a gene: 1. The CDR3 DNA reads as TGTGCCAGCAGTGAGCGGGGGGGCAACACCGGGGAGCTGTTTTTT. Its protein product is CASSERGGNTGELFF.

The chain has TRBV11-2 and TRBJ2-1; the D is unclear. V was pared by 4 bases and J by 4 bases, with 8 bases between. Germline assignment: CDR1 SGHAT and CDR2 FQNNGV. This CDR3 region has 13 residues. Written as DNA, the CDR3 is TGTGCCAGCAGCTCCGACAAATACAATGAGCAGTTCTTC. Its translation: CASSSDKYNEQFF. Based on the CDR3 plus reference TRBV11-2 and TRBJ2-1, the full variable domain is EAGVAQSPRYKIIEKRQSVAFWCNPISGHATLYWYQQILGQGPKLLIQFQNNGVVDDSQLPKDRFSAERLKGVDSTLKIQPAKLEDSAVYLCASSSDKYNEQFFGPGTRLTVL.

This clonotype was seen a few times. The DNA of the CDR3 is TGTGCCAGCAGTTTAGGGGAATATCAGCCCCAGCATTTT. This encodes CASSLGEYQPQHF. The chain links TRBV12-3 or TRBV12-4 to TRBJ1-5, with D unclear. V lost 1 base and J 5 bases, leaving 6 bases between the germline ends. The CDR3 totals 13 residues.

V gene TRBV7-2 combines with J gene TRBJ2-7, with TRBD1 identical over 7 bases. This CDR3 is built from 14 residues. The ends lost 7 bases at V and 0 bases at J; junction bases unmatched: 6. Germline V lookup: CDR1 SGHTA, CDR2 FQGNSA. This chain's CDR3 is CASNRQGYSYEQYF. The CDR3 DNA follows: TGTGCCAGCAACAGACAGGGCTACTCCTACGAGCAGTACTTC.

This clonotype was observed a few times. V is TRBV12-3 or TRBV12-4 and J is TRBJ2-3, with 9 bases aligning to TRBD1. V gave up 1 base and J gave up 3 bases; unmatched junction bases: 5. CDR3 length: 16 amino acids. Written as DNA, the CDR3 is TGTGCCAGCAGTTTAGGGACAGGGGCTTCGACAGATACGCAGTATTTT. Its protein is CASSLGTGASTDTQYF.

This clonotype has a handful of counts. This chain connects TRBV20-1 to TRBJ2-3; D is uncertain. Trimming left V 7 bases short and J 6 bases short, with 8 bases between. The CDR3 has 10 amino acids. CDR1 is DFQATT and CDR2 is SNEGSKA in the germline V gene (reference sequence). CDR3 in DNA: TGCAGTGGCGTAGGGGATACGCAGTATTTT. Its protein is CSGVGDTQYF.

The gene calls are TRBV4-2 and TRBJ2-3; perhaps TRBD2 as D (5 bases). Germline CDR1 LGHNA, CDR2 YNFKEQ. Trimming stripped 5 bases from V and 4 bases from J, with 19 bases between. The CDR3 is made up of 16 amino acids. The CDR3 nucleotides are TGTGCCAGCAGCGAGACTACCCTTTTGTCCGCAGATACGCAGTATTTT. This gives the protein CASSETTLLSADTQYF.

Only a few counts were recorded for this clonotype. CDR3: CASSHGGGQNNSPLHF. CDR3 in DNA: TGTGCCAGCAGCCATGGGGGTGGGCAGAATAATTCACCCCTCCACTTT. This sequence joins TRBV9 and TRBJ1-6; a possible D gene is TRBD1 (5 bases). This CDR3 spans 16 amino acids. Trimming removed 4 bases at V and 5 bases at J, with 16 bases between. Germline V gene lookup returns CDR1 SGDLS and CDR2 YYNGEE.

In this sample, this clonotype turned up many times. The V gene is TRBV7-2, the J gene TRBJ2-7, with 9 positions matching TRBD2. After removal of 5 bases from V and 3 bases from J, the junction contained 5 bases not matched to a gene. The germline CDR1 and CDR2 sequences are SGHTA and FQGNSA. The CDR3 loop spans 14 amino acids. The CDR3 region has the DNA TGTGCCAGCAGCCCATCAGCGGGGGGCTACGAGCAGTACTTC. Translation gives CASSPSAGGYEQYF.

This chain joins TRBV5-5 and TRBJ2-3; 10 positions agree with TRBD2. CDR3 length: 17 amino acids. The V gene's germline CDR1 is SGHKS and CDR2 YYEKEE (reference sequence). With 4 bases clipped from V and 1 base from J, the junction kept 9 bases outside the gene matches. CDR3 region: CASSKSSGGWGTDTQYF. The CDR3 bases are TGTGCCAGCAGCAAGTCTAGCGGGGGTTGGGGCACAGATACGCAGTATTTT.

CDR3 in amino acids: CASSQLAWADTQYF. CDR3 sequence (DNA): TGTGCCAGCAGTCAACTAGCGTGGGCAGATACGCAGTATTTT. The chain uses TRBV6-1 and TRBJ2-3; 7 bases agree with TRBD2. This CDR3 comprises 14 residues. V lost 5 bases, J lost 4 bases, and 6 bases stayed unmatched. Per germline, CDR1 MNHNS and CDR2 SASEGT.

This clonotype was observed a few times. CDR3: CASRRGTSGNKYNEQFF. Here the CDR3 DNA reads TGTGCCAGTAGGCGTGGGACTAGCGGGAATAAATACAATGAGCAGTTCTTC. The chain uses TRBV19 and TRBJ2-1; the match to TRBD2 covers 13 bases. Trimming took 6 bases from V and 4 from J; bases not matched to a gene: 9. Germline lookup yields CDR1 LNHDA and CDR2 SQIVND (reference sequence). This CDR3 has 17 residues.

This clonotype was seen a few times. The chain carries TRBV5-1 and TRBJ1-6, with 8 positions matching TRBD1. The V segment lost 4 bases and the J segment 7 bases; nucleotides outside the gene matches: 7. Germline CDR1 reads SGHRS; CDR2 reads YFSETQ. CDR3 length: 15 amino acids. This CDR3 is CASSRKTGDNSPLHF. The CDR3 DNA reads TGCGCCAGCAGCAGAAAGACAGGGGACAATTCACCCCTCCACTTT.

This clonotype came up a few times. This chain joins TRBV5-4 and TRBJ2-1, with TRBD1 identical over 9 bases. Trimming at V came to 0 bases and at J to 8 bases, leaving 12 bases not matched to a gene. This CDR3 is 17 amino acids long. Looked up from germline, CDR1 is SGHNT and CDR2 is YYREEE (reference sequence). CDR3 region: CASSLAKRDRVVHEQFF. The DNA for the CDR3 is TGTGCCAGCAGCTTGGCCAAAAGGGACAGGGTCGTGCATGAGCAGTTCTTC.

This clonotype has a handful of counts. The rearrangement links TRBV20-1 to TRBJ2-7; D could derive from TRBD1 or TRBD2 (5 bases each). Trimming pared 5 bases from V and 2 bases from J, leaving 19 bases between. The CDR3 sequence is 15 residues long. The germline CDR1 and CDR2 sequences are DFQATT and SNEGSKA (reference sequence). This CDR3 is CSALPSGPEAYEQYF. The CDR3 DNA sequence: TGCAGTGCTTTGCCCTCAGGGCCGGAGGCCTACGAGCAGTACTTC.

The chain couples TRBV15 to TRBJ2-3; D not resolved. The germline CDR1 and CDR2 sequences are LNHNV and YYDKDF (reference sequence). CDR3 size: 12 residues. Trimming removed 2 bases from V and 4 bases from J, with 4 bases in between. This CDR3 is CATSRNADTQYF. CDR3 nucleotides: TGTGCCACCAGCAGAAATGCAGATACGCAGTATTTT. Supplemented by reference TRBV15 and TRBJ2-3, the full variable domain reads DAMVIQNPRYQVTQFGKPVTLSCSQTLNHNVMYWYQQKSSQAPKLLFHYYDKDFNNEADTPDNFQSRRPNTSFCFLDIRSPGLGDTAMYLCATSRNADTQYFGPGTRLTVL.

In its sample, this clonotype was seen a few times. The genes are TRBV29-1 and TRBJ2-3; 8 bases line up with TRBD2. The germline V gene has CDR1 SQVTM and CDR2 ANQGSEA. J was trimmed by 4 bases and V by 0 bases; bases with no gene match: 6. The CDR3 runs 15 residues. The CDR3 DNA is TGCAGCGTTGAAGAAGCGGGAGTATATCCAGATACGCAGTATTTT. Translation gives CSVEEAGVYPDTQYF.

The genes are TRBV6-1 and TRBJ2-5; no definite D call. Trimming removed 1 base at V and 5 bases at J, with 11 bases between. This CDR3 is built from 14 residues. Germline CDR1 is MNHNS and CDR2 is SASEGT. The CDR3 loop is CASSEVVSLETQYF. The CDR3 bases are TGTGCCAGCAGTGAAGTCGTTTCGTTGGAGACCCAGTACTTC.

The J gene is TRBJ2-7, the V gene TRBV20-1, with D possibly TRBD2 on 6 matching bases. V was shortened by 0 bases and J by 2 bases, with 20 bases between the two germline ends. Germline-derived CDR1 and CDR2 are DFQATT and SNEGSKA (reference sequence). There are 17 residues in the CDR3. This chain's CDR3 is CSARELTGERATYEQYF. The CDR3 coding sequence is TGCAGTGCTAGAGAGCTCACTGGGGAGCGGGCCACCTACGAGCAGTACTTC.

The sample holds many counts of this clonotype. CDR3 DNA sequence: TGTGCCAGCAGTTTAGGGGGTAGTAACATTCAGTACTTC. This sequence encodes CASSLGGSNIQYF. The chain combines TRBV12-3 or TRBV12-4 with TRBJ2-4; D is ambiguous. The CDR3 length is 13 residues. The ends were cut back, 1 base at V and 7 bases at J, with 8 bases in the middle.